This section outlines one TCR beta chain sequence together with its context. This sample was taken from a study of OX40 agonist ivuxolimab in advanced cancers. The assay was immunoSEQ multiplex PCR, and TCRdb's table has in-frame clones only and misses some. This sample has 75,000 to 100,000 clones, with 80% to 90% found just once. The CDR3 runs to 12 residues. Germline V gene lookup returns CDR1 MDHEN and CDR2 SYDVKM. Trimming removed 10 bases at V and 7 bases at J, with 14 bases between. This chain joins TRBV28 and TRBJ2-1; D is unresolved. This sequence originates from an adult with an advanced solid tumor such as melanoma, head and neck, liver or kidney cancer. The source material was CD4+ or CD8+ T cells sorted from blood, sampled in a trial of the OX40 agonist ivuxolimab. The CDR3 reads CATADGSNEQFF. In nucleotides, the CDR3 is TGTGCCACCGCAGACGGATCGAATGAGCAGTTCTTC.